This T cell receptor beta chain was recovered during a study of T cell responses to AZD1222 COVID-19 vaccine. Points from the study as a whole: Sampling that yielded the repertoires occurred only after the peak T cell response. Vaccination with two AZD1222 doses was followed by a rise in Spike-specific TCR breadth and depth.

Per germline, CDR1 SGHNT and CDR2 YENEEA. The ends were cut back, 1 base at V and 5 bases at J, with 14 bases in the middle. The CDR3 contains 15 residues. TCRdb keeps only in-frame clones here, not all; method: immunoSEQ multiplex PCR. The sample shows roughly 80,000 clones, around 90% of them seen only once. On this clone itself: Its matching antigen is unknown.

V is TRBV11-3 and J is TRBJ1-2, with D hard to call. The sequence came from an adult in good health. This sample comprised peripheral blood, obtained on day 0 of MenACWY control vaccination. CDR3 coding DNA: TGTGCCAGCAGCTTAGGGACCTCGCCGGGATATGGCTACACCTTC. It encodes CASSLGTSPGYGYTF. The entire variable domain, with the rest obtained from reference TRBV11-3 and TRBJ1-2, is as follows: EAGVVQSPRYKIIEKKQPVAFWCNPISGHNTLYWYLQNLGQGPELLIRYENEEAVDDSQLPKDRFSAERLKGVDSTLKIQPAELGDSAVYLCASSLGTSPGYGYTFGSGTRLTVV.